A selection of T cell receptor beta chains follows, all from one sample in a study of blood T cell repertoires in COVID-19. Some clones are missing from TCRdb's copy, which holds only in-frame ones; the method was immunoSEQ multiplex PCR. The sample has 190,000 or so clones; 85% to 90% are singletons. The sequenced sample was peripheral blood. The receptors here all came from a young woman who had recovered from COVID-19. CDR3s include the opening cysteine and the closing phenylalanine or tryptophan. A D gene is named only where the DNA matches it firmly. Only some rows state a clone size, as once, few, many or a class for expanded clones.

TRBV7-8	.	TRBD1	TRBJ2-3	TGTGCCAGCAGCGTCTTACGGGGACAGGGGGCCACAGATACGCAGTATTTT	CASSVLRGQGATDTQYF
TRBV7-3	once	.	TRBJ2-2	TGTGCCAGCAGCGACCGACATTCGGGGGAGCTGTTTTTT	CASSDRHSGELFF
TRBV5-6	.	TRBD1	TRBJ1-1	TGTGCCAGCAGCTTAAGGGGGCATGTGAACACTGAAGCTTTCTTT	CASSLRGHVNTEAFF
TRBV4-3	.	TRBD2	TRBJ2-3	TGCGCCAGCAGCCAAGGATCGGCCAGCGGGAGAGTGAATACGCAGTATTTT	CASSQGSASGRVNTQYF
TRBV20-1	.	TRBD2	TRBJ2-3	TGCAGTGCTAGTCCTAGCGGGAGGACAGATACGCAGTATTTT	CSASPSGRTDTQYF
TRBV4-3	.	TRBD1	TRBJ2-7	TGCGCCAGCAGCCAAGATGCAGGGACAGGAACATACGAGCAGTACTTC	CASSQDAGTGTYEQYF
TRBV5-6	.	TRBD2	TRBJ2-2	TGTGCCAGCAGCTTGGGTCTCTTTGCGGGGGCGAACACCGGGGAGCTGTTTTTT	CASSLGLFAGANTGELFF
TRBV19	.	TRBD1	TRBJ2-1	TGTGCCAGTAGTCCGACAGGGACGGATAACAATGAGCAGTTCTTC	CASSPTGTDNNEQFF
TRBV11-2	.	.	TRBJ1-1	TGTGCCAGCAGCTTAAGGGACTGGTACACTGAAGCTTTCTTT	CASSLRDWYTEAFF
TRBV5-1	.	.	TRBJ1-1	TGCGCCAGCAGCCCCCGGGGAGAGAACACTGAAGCTTTCTTT	CASSPRGENTEAFF
TRBV7-3	.	TRBD2	TRBJ2-7	TGTGCCAGCAGCCCCGGGGGGGGATCCTACGAGCAGTACTTC	CASSPGGGSYEQYF
TRBV24-1	.	.	TRBJ2-2	TGTGCCACCAGTGATTTGAGGGGTAAAACCGGGGAGCTGTTTTTT	CATSDLRGKTGELFF
TRBV25-1	.	.	TRBJ2-5	TGTGCCAGCAGTGAACCGTCAGAGACCCAGTACTTC	CASSEPSETQYF
TRBV27	.	.	TRBJ1-2	TGTGCCAGCAGTTTATCGCTGGGGGGTCGAGGCTACACCTTC	CASSLSLGGRGYTF
TRBV5-4	.	TRBD1	TRBJ1-3	TGTGCCAGCAGCTGGGGGACAGAAGGAGTTGGAAACACCATATATTTT	CASSWGTEGVGNTIYF
TRBV9	.	.	TRBJ2-1	TGTGCCAGCAGCGGCCTGAGCTCCTACAATGAGCAGTTCTTC	CASSGLSSYNEQFF
TRBV21-1	.	.	TRBJ1-1	TGTGCCAGCAGCACGCCAGGACAGGGGTGCACTGAAGCTTTCTTT	CASSTPGQGCTEAFF
TRBV7-2	once	.	TRBJ1-4	TGTGCCAGCAGCTTTAGTCCGCTTGAAAAACTGTTTTTT	CASSFSPLEKLFF
TRBV7-9	.	.	TRBJ2-5	TGTGCCAGCAGCTTGGGGCAGGGGATAGAGACCCAGTACTTC	CASSLGQGIETQYF
TRBV6-5	.	TRBD1	TRBJ2-7	TGTGCCAGCAGTTATGGACAGGGACTGGCCGAGCAGTACTTC	CASSYGQGLAEQYF
TRBV27	once	.	TRBJ1-1	TGTGCCAGCAGTCGACTAACCGGGAACACTGAAGCTTTCTTT	CASSRLTGNTEAFF
TRBV7-2	.	TRBD2	TRBJ2-3	TGTGCCAGCAGCCCTTCGAGAGGACTAGCGGGGGCGAACACAGATACGCAGTATTTT	CASSPSRGLAGANTDTQYF
TRBV7-2	.	TRBD1	TRBJ1-2	TGTGCCAGCAGCGTGGACAGGGGAAACTATGGCTACACCTTC	CASSVDRGNYGYTF
TRBV27	.	TRBD2	TRBJ2-1	TGTGCCAGCAGTTTGGAGGGACTAGCTGCCACCTACAATGAGCAGTTCTTC	CASSLEGLAATYNEQFF
TRBV24-1	.	.	TRBJ2-4	TGTGCCACCAGTGATGTCAGGGGCAAAAACATTCAGTACTTC	CATSDVRGKNIQYF
TRBV12-3/TRBV12-4	.	.	TRBJ2-1	TGTGCCAGCAGTTGGGCGGGGCTCAATGAGCAGTTCTTC	CASSWAGLNEQFF
TRBV2	.	.	TRBJ1-2	TGTGCCAGCAGAAGAAAGTGGACAGCCGACTATGTGGGCTACACCTTC	CASRRKWTADYVGYTF
TRBV3-1/TRBV3-2	.	TRBD2	TRBJ2-5	TGTGCCAGCAGCCAAGGCTCTAGCGGGGGGGCTTACCAAGAGACCCAGTACTTC	CASSQGSSGGAYQETQYF
TRBV24-1	.	.	TRBJ1-2	TGTGCCACCAGTGATCATACAATCACCGGGACTCATGGCTACACCTTC	CATSDHTITGTHGYTF
TRBV11-2	many	.	TRBJ2-6	TGTGCCAGCAGCCCCTCAGGGTCAGGGGCCAACGTCCTGACTTTC	CASSPSGSGANVLTF
TRBV18	.	TRBD1	TRBJ1-6	TGTGCCAGCTCACCGCGGGACAGGGGAATTTTTTCACCCCTCCACTTT	CASSPRDRGIFSPLHF